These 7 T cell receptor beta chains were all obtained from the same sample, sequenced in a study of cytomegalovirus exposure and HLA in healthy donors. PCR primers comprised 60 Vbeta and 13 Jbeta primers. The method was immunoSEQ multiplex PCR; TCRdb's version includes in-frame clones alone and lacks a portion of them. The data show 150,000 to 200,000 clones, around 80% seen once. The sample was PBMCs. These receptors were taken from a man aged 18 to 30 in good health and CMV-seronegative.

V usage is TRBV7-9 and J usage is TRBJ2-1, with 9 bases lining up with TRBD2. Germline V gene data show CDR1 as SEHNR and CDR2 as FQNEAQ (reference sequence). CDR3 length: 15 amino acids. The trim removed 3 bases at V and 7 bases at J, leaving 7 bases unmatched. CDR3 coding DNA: TGTGCCAGCAGCTTGGAAGCGGGGGGCTGGAATGAGCAGTTCTTC. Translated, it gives CASSLEAGGWNEQFF.

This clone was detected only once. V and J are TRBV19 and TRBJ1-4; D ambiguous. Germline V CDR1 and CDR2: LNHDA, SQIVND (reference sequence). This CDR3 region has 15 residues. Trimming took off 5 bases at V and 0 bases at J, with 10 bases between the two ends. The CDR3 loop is CASSRRRTTNEKLFF. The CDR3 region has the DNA TGTGCCAGTAGTCGGAGACGGACAACTAATGAAAAACTGTTTTTT.

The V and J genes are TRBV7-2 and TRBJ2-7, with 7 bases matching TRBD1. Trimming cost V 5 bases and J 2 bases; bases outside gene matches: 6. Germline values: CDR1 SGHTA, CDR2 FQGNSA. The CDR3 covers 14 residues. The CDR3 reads CASSGDSGTYEQYF. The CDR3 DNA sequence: TGTGCCAGCAGCGGGGACAGTGGAACCTACGAGCAGTACTTC.

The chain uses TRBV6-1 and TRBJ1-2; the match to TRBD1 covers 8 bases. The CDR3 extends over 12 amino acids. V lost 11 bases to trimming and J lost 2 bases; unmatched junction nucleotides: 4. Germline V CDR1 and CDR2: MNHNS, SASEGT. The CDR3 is CAEQGANYGYTF. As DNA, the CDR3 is TGTGCCGAGCAGGGGGCAAACTATGGCTACACCTTC.

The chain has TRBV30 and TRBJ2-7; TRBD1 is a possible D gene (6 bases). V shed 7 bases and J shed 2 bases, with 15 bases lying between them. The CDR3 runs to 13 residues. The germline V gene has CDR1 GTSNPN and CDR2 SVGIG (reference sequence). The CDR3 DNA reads TGTGCCTTAGGGGGAATAGGAACCTACGAGCAGTACTTC. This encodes CALGGIGTYEQYF.

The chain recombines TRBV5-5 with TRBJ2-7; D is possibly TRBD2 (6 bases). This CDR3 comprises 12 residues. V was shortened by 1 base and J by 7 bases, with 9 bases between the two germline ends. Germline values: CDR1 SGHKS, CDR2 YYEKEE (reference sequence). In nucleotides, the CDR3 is TGTGCCAGCAGCTTGTTCGGGAGAGAGCAGTACTTC. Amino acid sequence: CASSLFGREQYF.

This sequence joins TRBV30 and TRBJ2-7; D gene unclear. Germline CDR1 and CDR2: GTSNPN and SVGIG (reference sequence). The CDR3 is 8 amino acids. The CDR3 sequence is CAANEQYF. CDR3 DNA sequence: TGTGCTGCTAACGAGCAGTACTTC.